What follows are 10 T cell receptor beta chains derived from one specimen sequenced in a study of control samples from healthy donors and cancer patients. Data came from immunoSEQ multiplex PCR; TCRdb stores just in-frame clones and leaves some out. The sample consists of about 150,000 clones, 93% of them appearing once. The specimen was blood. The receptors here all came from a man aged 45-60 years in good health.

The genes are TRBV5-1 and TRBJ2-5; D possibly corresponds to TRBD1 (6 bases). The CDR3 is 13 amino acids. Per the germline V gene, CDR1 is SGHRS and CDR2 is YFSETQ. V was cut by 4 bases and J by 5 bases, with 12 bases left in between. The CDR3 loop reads CASSADSRETQYF. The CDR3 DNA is TGCGCCAGCAGCGCGGACAGTAGGGAGACCCAGTACTTC.

The CDR3 spells CASRTGLGNTIYF. For the CDR3, the DNA is TGTGCCAGCAGGACAGGCCTTGGAAACACCATATATTTT. The chain uses TRBV6-5 and TRBJ1-3; the D gene is possibly TRBD1 (6 bases). Trimming cost V 6 bases and J 3 bases, with 9 bases left between them. The CDR3 sequence is 13 residues long. Germline V gene data show CDR1 as MNHEY and CDR2 as SVGAGI.

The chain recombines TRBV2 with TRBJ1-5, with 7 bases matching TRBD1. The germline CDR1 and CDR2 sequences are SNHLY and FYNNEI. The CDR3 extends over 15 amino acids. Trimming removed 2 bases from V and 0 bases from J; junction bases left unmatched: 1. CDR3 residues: CASSEQGGSNQPQHF. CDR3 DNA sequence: TGTGCCAGCAGTGAACAGGGGGGTAGCAATCAGCCCCAGCATTTT.

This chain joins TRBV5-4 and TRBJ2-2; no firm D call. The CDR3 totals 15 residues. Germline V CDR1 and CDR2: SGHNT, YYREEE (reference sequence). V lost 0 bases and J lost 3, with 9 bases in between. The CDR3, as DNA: TGTGCCAGCAGCTTGGTACAGCGAGACACCGGGGAGCTGTTTTTT. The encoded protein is CASSLVQRDTGELFF.

The CDR3 is CAWSGGYTEAFF. CDR3 nucleotide sequence: TGTGCCTGGTCCGGGGGGTACACTGAAGCTTTCTTT. The chain has TRBV30 and TRBJ1-1; D may be TRBD1 (5 bases). Germline CDR1 is GTSNPN and CDR2 is SVGIG (reference sequence). Trimming shortened V by 5 bases and J by 3 bases, and 10 bases separated the two germline ends. This CDR3 contains 12 residues. The variable domain in full, completed from reference TRBV30 and TRBJ1-1, reads SQTIHQWPATLVQPVGSPLSLECTVEGTSNPNLYWYRQAAGRGLQLLFYSVGIGQISSEVPQNLSASRPQDRQFILSSKKLLLSDSGFYLCAWSGGYTEAFFGQGTRLTVV.

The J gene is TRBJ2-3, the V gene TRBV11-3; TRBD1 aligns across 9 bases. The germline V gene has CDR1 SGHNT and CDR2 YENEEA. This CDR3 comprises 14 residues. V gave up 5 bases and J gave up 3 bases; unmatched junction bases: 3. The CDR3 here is CASSRQGGTDTQYF. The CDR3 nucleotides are TGTGCCAGCAGCCGACAGGGGGGGACAGATACGCAGTATTTT.

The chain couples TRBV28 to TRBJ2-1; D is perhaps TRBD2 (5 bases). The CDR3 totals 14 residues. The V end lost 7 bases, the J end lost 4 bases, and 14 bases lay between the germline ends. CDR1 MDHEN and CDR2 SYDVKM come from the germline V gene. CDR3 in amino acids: CASTRTGPYNEQFF. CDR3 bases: TGTGCCAGCACCAGGACTGGACCGTACAATGAGCAGTTCTTC.

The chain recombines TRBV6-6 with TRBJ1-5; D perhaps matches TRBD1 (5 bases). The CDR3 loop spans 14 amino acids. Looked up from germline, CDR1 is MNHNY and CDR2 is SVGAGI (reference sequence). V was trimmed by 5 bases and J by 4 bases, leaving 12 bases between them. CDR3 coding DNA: TGTGCCAGCAGTGAGAGGCGGGGGAATCAGCCCCAGCATTTT. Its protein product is CASSERRGNQPQHF.

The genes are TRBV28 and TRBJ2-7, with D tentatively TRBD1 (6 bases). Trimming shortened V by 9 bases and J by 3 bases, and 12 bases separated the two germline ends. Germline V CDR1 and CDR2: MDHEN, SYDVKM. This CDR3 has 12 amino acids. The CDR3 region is CASRDNYYEQYF. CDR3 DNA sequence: TGTGCCAGTCGGGACAATTACTACGAGCAGTACTTC.

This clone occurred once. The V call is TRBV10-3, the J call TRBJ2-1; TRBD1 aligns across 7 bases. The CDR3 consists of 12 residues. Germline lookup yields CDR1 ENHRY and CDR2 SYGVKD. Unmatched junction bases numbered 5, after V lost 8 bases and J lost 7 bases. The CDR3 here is CAIRQGDNEQFF. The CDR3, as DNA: TGTGCCATCCGACAGGGTGATAATGAGCAGTTCTTC.